The subject of this entry is one T cell receptor (beta chain). The antigen is unknown. In the PCR, 60 Vbeta and 13 Jbeta primers were used. Original processing methods: As a later analysis found, there were approximately 80 million unique TCR beta chains, of which around 9.9 million were shared. Libraries were prepared by immunoSEQ multiplex PCR; TCRdb keeps only in-frame clonotypes and omits some of them. D and trimming come from the DNA, and the V and J calls and clone size come from that table. The sample has about 120,000 clones, around 75% seen once. CDR1 and CDR2 (germline): MGHRA, YSYEKL. V lost 7 bases and J 0 bases, leaving 4 bases between the germline ends. The CDR3 length is 13 residues. This sample was taken from a study of cytomegalovirus exposure and HLA in healthy donors. General study findings and limits: Later on, an analysis tied 15,000 to 20,000 TCR beta sequences to HLA alleles at 0.05 false discovery rate. In vitro testing confirmed a few CMV-associated chains as specific for CMV antigens. Several of the most significant clusters appeared linked to common viral pathogens, based on a later analysis.

The TCR was taken from a woman aged 18-30 years in good health and CMV-seronegative. The chain employs TRBV4-1 and TRBJ2-6; D is unclear. The sample was PBMCs. In DNA form, the CDR3 reads TGCGCCAGCACGTCCTCTGGGGCCAACGTCCTGACTTTC. This codes for CASTSSGANVLTF.